These 5 T cell receptor beta chains share one sample of origin, sequenced in a study of beta chain features in type 1 diabetes. The isolated RNA, all of it, was reverse transcribed, so expressed TCRB transcripts were what got sequenced. The method was immunoSEQ multiplex PCR; TCRdb's version includes in-frame clones alone and lacks a portion of them. The table has hundreds of thousands of clones, roughly 13% seen once. No cognate antigen is known for these TCRs. Study-wide findings and caveats: Type 1 diabetes patients had moderately but significantly shorter TCRB CDR3s in all four CD4+ subsets.

The sequenced material came from naive CD4+ T cells from blood. The receptors were sampled from a man in his late teens or twenties with type 1 diabetes.

V gene TRBV29-1 combines with J gene TRBJ2-7; D may correspond to TRBD1 or TRBD2 (5 bases each). V shed 7 bases and J shed 6 bases, with 19 bases lying between them. Germline V gene sequence: CDR1 SQVTM, CDR2 ANQGSEA. The CDR3 consists of 13 residues. Here the CDR3 DNA reads TGCAGCGCGGCCGGGACCGCTCTGGGCGAGCAGTACTTC. This sequence encodes CSAAGTALGEQYF.

This clone was seen only a few times. This rearrangement joins TRBV2 to TRBJ2-6; D unclear. In germline, CDR1 is SNHLY, CDR2 FYNNEI. The V end was cut by 9 bases, the J end by 0 bases, with 6 bases between. This CDR3 spans 13 amino acids. The CDR3 is CASLFSGANVLTF. The CDR3 bases are TGTGCCAGTCTTTTCTCTGGGGCCAACGTCCTGACTTTC.

The table lists this clone with a few counts. The rearrangement uses TRBV14 and TRBJ2-4; no clear D. V lost 4 bases and J lost 0, with 10 bases in between. The CDR3 is 15 residues long. Per germline, CDR1 SGHDN and CDR2 FVKESK. The CDR3 sequence: CASSRGGGAKNIQYF. CDR3 in DNA: TGTGCCAGCAGCCGAGGCGGCGGAGCCAAAAACATTCAGTACTTC.

The chain recombines TRBV9 with TRBJ2-1, with D possibly being TRBD1 (6 bases). Germline V gene sequence: CDR1 SGDLS, CDR2 YYNGEE. V was shortened by 0 bases and J by 4 bases, with 20 bases between the two germline ends. The CDR3 runs to 18 residues. Written as DNA, the CDR3 is TGTGCCAGCAGCGTAGCCCCGCAGATCCCGGGACATTACAATGAGCAGTTCTTC. It yields the protein CASSVAPQIPGHYNEQFF.

V and J are TRBV7-2 and TRBJ2-7; 8 bases are shared with TRBD1. The length of the CDR3 is 14 residues. Per germline, CDR1 SGHTA and CDR2 FQGNSA. V gave up 4 bases and J gave up 6 bases; unmatched junction bases: 8. CDR3: CASSSQRQGSEQYF. CDR3 nucleotides: TGTGCCAGCAGCTCCCAGAGACAGGGGTCCGAGCAGTACTTC.